The present entry profiles one T cell receptor beta chain with its context. Sequencing used immunoSEQ multiplex PCR; TCRdb keeps in-frame clones, though not all of them. Of around 120,000 clones listed, just over 90% are singletons. This sample stems from a study of control samples from healthy donors and cancer patients. Trimming removed 6 bases from V and 4 bases from J; junction bases left unmatched: 8. In germline, CDR1 is SGHTA, CDR2 FQGTGA. This CDR3 is built from 15 residues. This TCR was sampled from a man aged 50 to 60 with head and neck cancer. The chain uses TRBV7-3 and TRBJ2-3, with 9 bases fitting TRBD1. The sample was PBMCs. The CDR3 nucleotides read TGTGCCAGCAGAGAGGGACAGGGCTTAGCAGATACGCAGTATTTT. Translation gives CASREGQGLADTQYF.